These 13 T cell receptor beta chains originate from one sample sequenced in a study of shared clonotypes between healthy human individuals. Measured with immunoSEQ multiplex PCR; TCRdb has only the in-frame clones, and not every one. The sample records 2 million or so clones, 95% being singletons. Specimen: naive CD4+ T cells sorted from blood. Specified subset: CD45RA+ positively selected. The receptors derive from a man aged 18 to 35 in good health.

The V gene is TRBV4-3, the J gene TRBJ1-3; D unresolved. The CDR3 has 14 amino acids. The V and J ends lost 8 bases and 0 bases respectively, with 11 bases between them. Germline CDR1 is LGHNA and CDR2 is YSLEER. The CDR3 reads CASSSGYSGNTIYF. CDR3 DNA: TGCGCCAGCTCCTCCGGGTACTCTGGAAACACCATATATTTT.

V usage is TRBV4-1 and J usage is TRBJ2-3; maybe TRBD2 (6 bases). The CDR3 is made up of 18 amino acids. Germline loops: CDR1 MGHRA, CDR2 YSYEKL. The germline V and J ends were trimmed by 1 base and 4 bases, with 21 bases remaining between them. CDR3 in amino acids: CASSQGTYGSPQADTQYF. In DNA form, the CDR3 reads TGCGCCAGCAGCCAAGGGACCTACGGGAGCCCACAGGCAGATACGCAGTATTTT.

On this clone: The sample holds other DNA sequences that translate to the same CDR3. The CDR3 region has the DNA TGCAGTGCAGCGGGGCAAGAGACCCAGTACTTC. Residues: CSAAGQETQYF. The genes are TRBV20-1 and TRBJ2-5; 7 bases match TRBD2. This CDR3 spans 11 amino acids. The germline gives CDR1 DFQATT, CDR2 SNEGSKA (reference sequence). With 6 bases clipped from V and 2 bases from J, the junction kept 0 bases outside the gene matches.

CDR3: CASSLVQASSSTDTQYF. The DNA for the CDR3 is TGTGCCAGCAGCTTAGTACAGGCTTCCTCTAGCACAGATACGCAGTATTTT. The rearrangement links TRBV11-3 to TRBJ2-3, with D possibly TRBD1 on 5 matching bases. CDR3 length equals 17 residues. V was pared by 1 base and J by 0 bases, with 14 bases between. The V gene's germline CDR1 is SGHNT and CDR2 YENEEA.

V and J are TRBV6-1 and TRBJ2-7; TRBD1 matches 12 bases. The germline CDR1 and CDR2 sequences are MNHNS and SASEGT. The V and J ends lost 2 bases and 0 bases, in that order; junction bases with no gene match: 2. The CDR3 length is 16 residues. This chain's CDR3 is CASSEPGQGASYEQYF. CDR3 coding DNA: TGTGCCAGCAGTGAACCGGGACAGGGGGCCTCCTACGAGCAGTACTTC.

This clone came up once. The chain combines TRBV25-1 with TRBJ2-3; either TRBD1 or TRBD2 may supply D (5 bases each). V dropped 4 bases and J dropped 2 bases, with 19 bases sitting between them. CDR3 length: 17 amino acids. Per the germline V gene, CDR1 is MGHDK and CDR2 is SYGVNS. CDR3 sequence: CASSGGVAGGYTDTQYF. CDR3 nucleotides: TGTGCCAGCAGTGGAGGGGTCGCGGGCGGGTACACAGATACGCAGTATTTT. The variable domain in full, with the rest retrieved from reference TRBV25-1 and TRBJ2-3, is EADIYQTPRYLVIGTGKKITLECSQTMGHDKMYWYQQDPGMELHLIHYSYGVNSTEKGDLSSESTVSRIRTEHFPLTLESARPSHTSQYLCASSGGVAGGYTDTQYFGPGTRLTVL.

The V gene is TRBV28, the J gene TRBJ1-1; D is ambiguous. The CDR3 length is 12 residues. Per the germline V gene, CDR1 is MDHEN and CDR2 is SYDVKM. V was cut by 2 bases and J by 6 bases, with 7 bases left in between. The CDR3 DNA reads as TGTGCCAGCAGTTTACGCCTCTCTGAAGCTTTCTTT. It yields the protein CASSLRLSEAFF.

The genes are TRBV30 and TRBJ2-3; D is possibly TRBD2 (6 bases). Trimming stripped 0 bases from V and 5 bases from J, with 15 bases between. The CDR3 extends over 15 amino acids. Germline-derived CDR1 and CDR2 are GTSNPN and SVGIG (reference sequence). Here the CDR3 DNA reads TGTGCCTGGAGTGTGAGTCGGGGGTGGGGAGATACGCAGTATTTT. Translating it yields CAWSVSRGWGDTQYF.

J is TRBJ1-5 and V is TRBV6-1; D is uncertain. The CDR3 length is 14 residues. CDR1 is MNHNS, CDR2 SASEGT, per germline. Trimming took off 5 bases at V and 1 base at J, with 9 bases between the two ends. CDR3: CASSPTPSNQPQHF. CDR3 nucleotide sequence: TGTGCCAGCAGTCCTACACCGAGCAATCAGCCCCAGCATTTT.

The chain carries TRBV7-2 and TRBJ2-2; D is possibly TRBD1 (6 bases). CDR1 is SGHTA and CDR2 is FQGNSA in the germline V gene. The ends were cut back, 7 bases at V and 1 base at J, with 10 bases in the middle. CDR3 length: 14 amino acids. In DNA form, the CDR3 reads TGTGCCAGCACCACACAGGGGAACACCGGGGAGCTGTTTTTT. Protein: CASTTQGNTGELFF. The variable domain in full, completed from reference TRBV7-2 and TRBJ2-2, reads GAGVSQSPSNKVTEKGKDVELRCDPISGHTALYWYRQSLGQGLEFLIYFQGNSAPDKSGLPSDRFSAERTGGSVSTLTIQRTQQEDSAVYLCASTTQGNTGELFFGEGSRLTVL.

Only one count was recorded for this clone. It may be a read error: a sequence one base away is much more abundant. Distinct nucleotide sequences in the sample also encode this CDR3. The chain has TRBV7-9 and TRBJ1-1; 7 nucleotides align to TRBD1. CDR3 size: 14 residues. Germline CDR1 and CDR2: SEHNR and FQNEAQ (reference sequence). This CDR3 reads CASSLLQGNTEAFF. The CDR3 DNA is TGTGCCAGCAGCCTCTTACAGGGGAACACTGAAGCTTTCTTC.

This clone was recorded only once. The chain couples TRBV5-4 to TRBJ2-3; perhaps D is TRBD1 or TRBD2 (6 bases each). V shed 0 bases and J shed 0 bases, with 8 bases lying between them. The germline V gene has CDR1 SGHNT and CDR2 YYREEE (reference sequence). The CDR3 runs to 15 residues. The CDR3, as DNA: TGTGCCAGCAGCTTGGCGGGGGCTAGCACAGATACGCAGTATTTT. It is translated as CASSLAGASTDTQYF.

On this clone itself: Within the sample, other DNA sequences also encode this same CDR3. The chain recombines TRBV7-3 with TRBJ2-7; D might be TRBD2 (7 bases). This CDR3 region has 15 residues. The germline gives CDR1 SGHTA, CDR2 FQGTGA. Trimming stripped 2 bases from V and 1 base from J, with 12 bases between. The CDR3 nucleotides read TGTGCCAGCAGCTTATCCGGGGGGCCTTCCTACGAGCAGTACTTC. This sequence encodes CASSLSGGPSYEQYF.